This TCR beta chain came from a study of blood T cell repertoires in COVID-19. For the study at large: Material from acute and convalescent COVID-19 was sourced from the United States, Italy and Spain. Sample material is recorded as cDNA or gDNA derived from T cells, B-cell-depleted T cells, or PBMCs.

In the original workflow: How many nucleated cells were present was estimated from reference gene primer amplification. The repertoire was sequenced with immunoSEQ multiplex PCR; TCRdb's copy has only in-frame clones and lacks some. V and J calls and clone size are as listed in that table; D and trimming were resolved from the DNA. This sample has a few hundred thousand clones, with 86% found just once. The CDR3 covers 12 residues. With 2 bases clipped from V and 5 bases from J, the junction kept 1 base outside the gene matches. Germline values: CDR1 SGHNT, CDR2 YYREEE (reference sequence). The receptor was isolated from a middle-aged man who had recovered from COVID-19. The chain uses TRBV5-4 and TRBJ2-7; TRBD1 aligns across 7 bases. Sequencing was performed on peripheral blood. The CDR3 region has the DNA TGTGCCAGCAGCTTACAGGGGAACGAGCAGTACTTC. It encodes CASSLQGNEQYF.